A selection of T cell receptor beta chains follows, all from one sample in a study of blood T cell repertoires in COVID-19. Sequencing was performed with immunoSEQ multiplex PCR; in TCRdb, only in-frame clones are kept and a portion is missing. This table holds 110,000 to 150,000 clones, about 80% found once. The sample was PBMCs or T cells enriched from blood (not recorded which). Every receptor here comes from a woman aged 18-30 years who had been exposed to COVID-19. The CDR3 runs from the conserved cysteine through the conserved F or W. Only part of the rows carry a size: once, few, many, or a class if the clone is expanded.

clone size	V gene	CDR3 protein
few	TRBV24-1	CATSDPGQVPDSGELFF
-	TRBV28	CASSRLAGGPSSYNEQFF
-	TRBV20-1	CSARGRVEAFF
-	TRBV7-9	CASSLSPAGQPQHF
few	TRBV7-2	CASSSPGLYEQYF
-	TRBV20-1	CSASLPTGGTTEAFF
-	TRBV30	CAWSRGVDGYTF
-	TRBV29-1	CSVEGQATYNEQFF
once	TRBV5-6	CASSFTGGSFDEQYF
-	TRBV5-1	CASSLLGLGSGNTIYF
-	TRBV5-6	CASSAPNYKETQYF
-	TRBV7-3	CASSLQPGLATYNEQFF
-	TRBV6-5	CASSSRSNTEAFF
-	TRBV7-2	CASSHRGLYGYTF
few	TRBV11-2	CASSSFSGSANEQYF
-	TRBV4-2	CASSQDNSRNTIYF
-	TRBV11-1	CASSLRRGTTYEQYF
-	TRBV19	CASSTRSPYEQYF
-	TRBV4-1	CASSQEFYVGGETQYF
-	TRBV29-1	CSAVGQSGRETQYF
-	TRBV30	CAWRMGRGFEKLFF
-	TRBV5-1	CASSSGAGVPYEQYF
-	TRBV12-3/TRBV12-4	CASTSDRGSQFF
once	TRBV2	CASSDQGFGELFF
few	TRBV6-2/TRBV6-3	CASSYLGLAGGLHEQFF
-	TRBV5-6	CASSLAGIRTEAFF
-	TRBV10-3	CAIREGQGAHEQYF
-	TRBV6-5	CASFPNRSNQPQHF
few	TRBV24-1	CATSDLQGREGMNTEAFF
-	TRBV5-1	CASSLTSTGETQYF
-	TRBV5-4	CASSLGGTTNEKLFF
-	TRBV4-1	CASSPRTGINEKLFF
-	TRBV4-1	CASSLGESSGNTIYF
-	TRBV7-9	CASSPGHFNSPLHF
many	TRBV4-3	CASSQGREIINEQFF
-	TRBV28	CASSLMSGRGLGQPQHF
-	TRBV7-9	CASRREWELFF
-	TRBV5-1	CASSLDTGYEQYF